These 9 T cell receptor beta chains share one sample of origin, sequenced in a study of T-cell reconstitution after alpha-beta-depleted transplantation in children. Preparation of the TCRbeta library was carried out with unique molecular identifiers. TCRdb redid the calling of the PCR reads with MiXCR, one entry per CDR3 protein. The sample contains around 410,000 distinct CDR3 sequences, 11% of which appear only once. The sample was PBMCs from the stem cell graft donor, taken from the stem cell graft. These TCRs come from a human donor who donated a stem cell graft to a child with acute myeloid leukemia.

The rearrangement links TRBV12-3 or TRBV12-4 to TRBJ2-4; the D gene is possibly TRBD1 (6 bases). V lost 6 bases to trimming and J lost 10 bases, with 16 bases between them. This CDR3 comprises 13 residues. DNA for the CDR3: TGTGCCAGCAGCCGCAGGGACATGAATATTCAGTACTTC. It translates to CASSRRDMNIQYF.

This clonotype was recorded many times. The J gene is TRBJ2-7, the V gene TRBV7-9, with 8 bases aligning to TRBD1. The J segment lost 5 bases and the V segment lost 5 bases, leaving 8 bases of the junction unmatched. Germline lookup yields CDR1 SEHNR and CDR2 FQNEAQ (reference sequence). The CDR3 runs to 14 residues. The CDR3 here is CASSTGQAWHEQYF. The CDR3 bases are TGTGCCAGCAGCACGGGACAGGCTTGGCACGAGCAGTACTTC.

The rearrangement joins TRBV7-2 to TRBJ1-2, with 9 bases that match TRBD1. V shed 5 bases, J shed 8 bases, and the junction held 12 bases outside the gene matches. Germline values: CDR1 SGHTA, CDR2 FQGNSA. This CDR3 spans 15 amino acids. The CDR3 protein is CASSIRDRAISGYTF. CDR3 bases: TGTGCCAGCAGCATCCGGGACAGGGCCATATCGGGCTACACCTTC.

This clonotype has more than one count but fewer than ten. The chain carries TRBV6-1 and TRBJ2-5, with TRBD2 as a possible D gene (7 bases). Per germline, CDR1 MNHNS and CDR2 SASEGT. This CDR3 region has 14 residues. V was pared by 6 bases and J by 5 bases, with 16 bases between. Here the CDR3 DNA reads TGTGCCAGCAGCCCTACACGGGGGGCTGAGACCCAGTACTTC. It yields the protein CASSPTRGAETQYF.

In its sample, this clonotype was seen many times. The V gene is TRBV5-1, the J gene TRBJ2-1, with unresolved D. V lost 0 bases and J lost 6, with 4 bases in between. The CDR3 sequence is 12 residues long. Per germline, CDR1 SGHRS and CDR2 YFSETQ. DNA for the CDR3: TGCGCCAGCAGCTTGGAGGGCAATGAGCAGTTCTTC. It is translated as CASSLEGNEQFF. Based on the CDR3 plus reference TRBV5-1 and TRBJ2-1, the full variable domain is KAGVTQTPRYLIKTRGQQVTLSCSPISGHRSVSWYQQTPGQGLQFLFEYFSETQRNKGNFPGRFSGRQFSNSRSEMNVSTLELGDSALYLCASSLEGNEQFFGPGTRLTVL.

The chain has TRBV4-1 and TRBJ2-7; D is possibly TRBD1 or TRBD2 (6 bases each). The CDR3 has 16 amino acids. V lost 0 bases and J lost 2, with 14 bases in between. Germline V gives CDR1 MGHRA, CDR2 YSYEKL. CDR3 loop: CASSQELGGQAYEQYF. For the CDR3, the DNA is TGCGCCAGCAGCCAAGAGCTTGGGGGGCAAGCCTACGAGCAGTACTTC.

The CDR3 spells CASSEWGHRGTQYF. The CDR3, as DNA: TGTGCCAGCAGTGAATGGGGACACCGAGGAACGCAGTATTTT. The chain carries TRBV6-1 and TRBJ2-3; weak D call: TRBD1 (6 bases). Trimming stripped 2 bases from V and 9 bases from J, with 15 bases between. The CDR3 length is 14 residues. Per germline, CDR1 MNHNS and CDR2 SASEGT.

In this sample, this clonotype turned up many times. CDR3: CASSLNLGNTEAFF. The CDR3 DNA reads TGCGCCAGCAGCTTGAATCTCGGAAACACTGAAGCTTTCTTT. The chain combines TRBV5-1 with TRBJ1-1; D unresolved. This CDR3 comprises 14 residues. V dropped 1 base and J dropped 2 bases, with 9 bases sitting between them. Germline values: CDR1 SGHRS, CDR2 YFSETQ.

The table lists this clonotype with many counts. This chain links TRBV25-1 with TRBJ1-1; maybe TRBD1 (5 bases). Germline V gene lookup returns CDR1 MGHDK and CDR2 SYGVNS. The CDR3 runs 15 residues. The V end was cut by 4 bases, the J end by 6 bases, with 18 bases between. CDR3 nucleotides: TGTGCCAGCAGTGGCTTCGGGCAGGGAGTGTCTGAAGCTTTCTTT. Translated: CASSGFGQGVSEAFF.